The 27 T cell receptor beta chains reported below all come from one sample, sequenced in a study of T cell clusters in autoimmune cytopenias. TRB rearrangements were amplified by touch-down multiplex PCR with mixed TRB-A/B primers. No DNA is given; TCRdb re-called the multiplex PCR reads and lists each CDR3 protein once. The table lists about 5,100 distinct CDR3 sequences, with around a third in the top ten. TRB was amplified from 250 ng of peripheral blood genomic DNA per sample. The data were also submitted as part of a second study, on T cell repertoires in aging, cancer and after chemotherapy.

The sample taken for sequencing was peripheral blood. The source is a human donor in good health.

The rearrangement uses TRBV5-1 and TRBJ2-5; TCRdb calls TRBD1, which cannot be checked without DNA. In germline, CDR1 is SGHRS, CDR2 YFSETQ. The CDR3 is 14 residues long. CDR3 region: CASKWDSYQETQYF. Based on the CDR3 plus reference TRBV5-1 and TRBJ2-5, the full variable domain is KAGVTQTPRYLIKTRGQQVTLSCSPISGHRSVSWYQQTPGQGLQFLFEYFSETQRNKGNFPGRFSGRQFSNSRSEMNVSTLELGDSALYLCASKWDSYQETQYFGPGTRLLVL.

J is TRBJ2-3 and V is TRBV10-1; the D call from TCRdb, TRBD1, cannot be confirmed without DNA. The CDR3 runs to 14 residues. Germline CDR1 is WNHNN and CDR2 is SYGVQD (reference sequence). CDR3: CASSEGRGGDTQYF.

In terms of frequency, this clonotype is medium-sized. J is TRBJ2-3 and V is TRBV19; TCRdb picks TRBD1, but there is no DNA to check that call. The CDR3 is made up of 15 amino acids. Germline V lookup: CDR1 LNHDA, CDR2 SQIVND (reference sequence). CDR3 protein: CASSSTGASTDTQYF.

The genes are TRBV7-9 and TRBJ2-3; TCRdb gives TRBD1 as the D gene, but with no DNA this cannot be confirmed. This CDR3 comprises 15 residues. Germline V gene data show CDR1 as SEHNR and CDR2 as FQNEAQ (reference sequence). CDR3 sequence reads: CASSSDRGLRDTQYF.

The chain carries TRBV7-9 and TRBJ1-3; TCRdb's D call, TRBD1, is unchecked because there is no DNA. Looked up from germline, CDR1 is SEHNR and CDR2 is FQNEAQ (reference sequence). This CDR3 spans 14 amino acids. CDR3 sequence reads: CASSVGVDGNTIYF.

The chain uses TRBV7-9 and TRBJ2-1. Per the germline V gene, CDR1 is SEHNR and CDR2 is FQNEAQ (reference sequence). The CDR3 length is 14 residues. The CDR3 loop is CASSLPGSYNEQFF.

The J gene is TRBJ1-3, the V gene TRBV10-3; TCRdb indicates TRBD1, and absent DNA this call remains unverified. The CDR3 sequence is 15 residues long. The V gene's germline CDR1 is ENHRY and CDR2 SYGVKD. The CDR3 protein is CAISDTGGSGNTIYF.

The rearrangement links TRBV6-1 to TRBJ2-5; TCRdb's assignment of TRBD2 cannot be checked, as there is no DNA. Germline CDR1 is MNHNS and CDR2 is SASEGT. The CDR3 covers 17 residues. The CDR3 spells CASSEAGLAGGPETQYF.

V usage is TRBV12-3 or TRBV12-4 and J usage is TRBJ2-1; TCRdb outputs TRBD1, but without DNA this stays unchecked. CDR3 size: 14 residues. This CDR3 is CASSRRTGQLEQFF.

J is TRBJ2-7 and V is TRBV6-6; TCRdb selects TRBD2, and the lack of DNA leaves this call unchecked. The CDR3 loop spans 16 amino acids. In germline, CDR1 is MNHNY, CDR2 SVGAGI (reference sequence). The CDR3 region is CASSVYSGRADDEQYF.

V and J are TRBV19 and TRBJ1-6; as DNA is missing, the TRBD1 call by TCRdb cannot be tested. The CDR3 sequence is 17 residues long. Germline loops: CDR1 LNHDA, CDR2 SQIVND (reference sequence). The CDR3 reads CASSWGQASSYNSPLHF. The complete variable domain, with remaining parts taken from reference TRBV19 and TRBJ1-6, reads DGGITQSPKYLFRKEGQNVTLSCEQNLNHDAMYWYRQDPGQGLRLIYYSQIVNDFQKGDIAEGYSVSREKKESFPLTVTSAQKNPTAFYLCASSWGQASSYNSPLHFGNGTRLTVT.

This clonotype is labeled medium-sized based on frequency. V is TRBV19 and J is TRBJ1-1. CDR1 is LNHDA, CDR2 SQIVND, per germline (reference sequence). The CDR3 totals 14 residues. The CDR3: CASSITWENTEAFF.

J is TRBJ2-3 and V is TRBV10-3; TCRdb's assignment of TRBD1 cannot be checked, as there is no DNA. The CDR3 consists of 16 residues. Germline lookup yields CDR1 ENHRY and CDR2 SYGVKD. The CDR3 sequence: CAISDPGGRLTDTQYF.

This rearrangement joins TRBV6-5 to TRBJ2-7. The germline V gene has CDR1 MNHEY and CDR2 SVGAGI. This CDR3 has 15 amino acids. This CDR3 is CASSYSDSSSYEQYF.

The chain has TRBV18 and TRBJ2-7; TCRdb picks TRBD1, but there is no DNA to check that call. This CDR3 is 17 amino acids long. Looked up from germline, CDR1 is KGHSH and CDR2 is LQKENI. The CDR3 protein is CASSSTTMTGGNNEQYF.

The rearrangement uses TRBV6-1 and TRBJ1-5; TCRdb returns TRBD1, unconfirmable since there is no DNA. The CDR3 length is 14 residues. CDR1 and CDR2 (germline): MNHNS, SASEGT. This chain's CDR3 is CASSGQGVTQPQHF.

V gene TRBV20-1 combines with J gene TRBJ2-7; TCRdb calls TRBD1, which cannot be checked without DNA. CDR3 size: 13 residues. Germline CDR1 reads DFQATT; CDR2 reads SNEGSKA (reference sequence). This CDR3 reads CSASNPGEHEQYF.

This clonotype is identified as medium-sized from frequency. The chain links TRBV29-1 to TRBJ1-2; TCRdb's D call, TRBD1, is unchecked because there is no DNA. The CDR3 runs 14 residues. Germline CDR1 reads SQVTM; CDR2 reads ANQGSEA. The CDR3 sequence is CRPSPGQGEEGYTF.

The chain joins TRBV12-3 or TRBV12-4 to TRBJ1-6. The CDR3 is made up of 12 amino acids. This CDR3 reads CASSLSYSPLHF.

This clonotype registers medium-sized by frequency. This sequence joins TRBV6-5 and TRBJ2-7; no DNA is available, so the TRBD2 call from TCRdb remains unchecked. The CDR3 has 15 residues. In germline, CDR1 is MNHEY, CDR2 SVGAGI. CDR3 amino acids: CASSYSALGSYEQYF.

This clonotype is labeled medium-sized based on frequency. The genes are TRBV12-3 or TRBV12-4 and TRBJ2-7. The CDR3 runs 13 residues. The CDR3 spells CASSPPPFYEQYF.

The J gene is TRBJ2-2, the V gene TRBV12-5; TCRdb returns TRBD1, unconfirmable since there is no DNA. The length of the CDR3 is 15 residues. The V gene's germline CDR1 is LGHNT and CDR2 FRNRAP. The CDR3 here is CASGLGGPGTGELFF.

The chain employs TRBV18 and TRBJ1-4; the TCRdb call, TRBD1, lacks DNA for checking. The germline CDR1 and CDR2 sequences are KGHSH and LQKENI. CDR3 size: 14 residues. CDR3 region: CASSTGTANEKLFF.

This rearrangement joins TRBV27 to TRBJ1-5; TCRdb's D call, TRBD1, is unchecked because there is no DNA. This CDR3 has 13 amino acids. Germline CDR1 is MNHEY and CDR2 is SMNVEV (reference sequence). CDR3: CASSWDKNQPQHF.

The rearrangement joins TRBV6-6 to TRBJ2-7. The CDR3 runs 14 residues. The germline gives CDR1 MNHNY, CDR2 SVGAGI (reference sequence). The CDR3 is CASSARIPYYEQYF.

The J gene is TRBJ2-1, the V gene TRBV7-9. CDR3 size: 11 residues. Germline CDR1 reads SEHNR; CDR2 reads FQNEAQ (reference sequence). CDR3 residues: CATTSLNEQFF.

The chain uses TRBV30 and TRBJ2-3. CDR1 and CDR2 from the germline V gene are GTSNPN and SVGIG (reference sequence). This CDR3 has 15 amino acids. The CDR3 loop is CAWSTLATSTDTQYF.